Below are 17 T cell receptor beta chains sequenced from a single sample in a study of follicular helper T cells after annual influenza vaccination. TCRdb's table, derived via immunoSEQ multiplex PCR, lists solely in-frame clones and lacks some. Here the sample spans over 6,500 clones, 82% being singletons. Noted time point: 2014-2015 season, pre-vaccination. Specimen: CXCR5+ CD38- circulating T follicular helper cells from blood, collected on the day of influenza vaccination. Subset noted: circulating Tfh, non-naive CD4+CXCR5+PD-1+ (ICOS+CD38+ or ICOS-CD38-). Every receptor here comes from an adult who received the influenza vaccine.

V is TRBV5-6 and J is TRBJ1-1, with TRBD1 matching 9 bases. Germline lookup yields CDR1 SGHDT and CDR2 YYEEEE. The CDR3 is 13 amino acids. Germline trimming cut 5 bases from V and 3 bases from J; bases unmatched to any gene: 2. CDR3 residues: CASSWDRDTEAFF. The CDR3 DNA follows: TGTGCCAGCAGTTGGGACAGGGACACTGAAGCTTTCTTT.

The CDR3 loop reads CASSEARDRTDSNQPQHF. For the CDR3, the DNA is TGTGCCAGCAGTGAAGCTAGGGACAGGACAGATAGCAATCAGCCCCAGCATTTT. The chain combines TRBV6-1 with TRBJ1-5; 8 positions match TRBD1. CDR1 and CDR2 (germline): MNHNS, SASEGT. The CDR3 totals 18 residues. Unmatched junction bases numbered 7, after V lost 0 bases and J lost 0 bases.

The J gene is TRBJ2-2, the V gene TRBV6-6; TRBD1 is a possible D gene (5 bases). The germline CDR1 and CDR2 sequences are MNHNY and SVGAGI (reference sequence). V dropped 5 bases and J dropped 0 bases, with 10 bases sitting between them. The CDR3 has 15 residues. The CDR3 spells CASSGAGTNTGELFF. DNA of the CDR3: TGTGCCAGCAGTGGGGCCGGAACGAACACCGGGGAGCTGTTTTTT.

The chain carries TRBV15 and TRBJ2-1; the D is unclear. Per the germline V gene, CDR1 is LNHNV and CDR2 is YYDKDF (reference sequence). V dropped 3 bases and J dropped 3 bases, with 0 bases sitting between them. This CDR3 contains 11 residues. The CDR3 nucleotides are TGTGCCACCAGCAGCTACAATGAGCAGTTCTTC. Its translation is CATSSYNEQFF.

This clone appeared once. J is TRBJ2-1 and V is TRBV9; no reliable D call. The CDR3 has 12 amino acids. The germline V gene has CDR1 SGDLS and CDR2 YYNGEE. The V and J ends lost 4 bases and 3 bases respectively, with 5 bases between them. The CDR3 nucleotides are TGTGCCAGCAGCACGCACTACAATGAGCAGTTCTTC. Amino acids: CASSTHYNEQFF.

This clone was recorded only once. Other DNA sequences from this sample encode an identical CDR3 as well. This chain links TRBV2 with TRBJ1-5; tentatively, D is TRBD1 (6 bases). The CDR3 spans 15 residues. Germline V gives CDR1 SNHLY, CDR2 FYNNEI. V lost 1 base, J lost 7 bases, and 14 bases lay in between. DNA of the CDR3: TGTGCCAGCAGTGAAGAAAGGGGGGTGGGGCAGCCCCAGCATTTT. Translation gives CASSEERGVGQPQHF.

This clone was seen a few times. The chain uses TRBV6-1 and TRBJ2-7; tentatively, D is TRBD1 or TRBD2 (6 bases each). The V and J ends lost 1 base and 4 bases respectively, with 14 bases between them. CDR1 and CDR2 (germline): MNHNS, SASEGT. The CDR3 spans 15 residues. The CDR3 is CASSEGGGLGYEQYF. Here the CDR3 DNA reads TGTGCCAGCAGTGAAGGAGGGGGGCTGGGGTACGAGCAGTACTTC.

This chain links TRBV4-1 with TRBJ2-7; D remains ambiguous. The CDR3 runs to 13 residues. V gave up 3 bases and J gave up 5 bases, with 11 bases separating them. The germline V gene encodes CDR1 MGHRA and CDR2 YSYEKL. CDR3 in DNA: TGCGCCAGCAGCCATCCTGACGACGACGAGCAGTACTTC. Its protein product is CASSHPDDDEQYF.

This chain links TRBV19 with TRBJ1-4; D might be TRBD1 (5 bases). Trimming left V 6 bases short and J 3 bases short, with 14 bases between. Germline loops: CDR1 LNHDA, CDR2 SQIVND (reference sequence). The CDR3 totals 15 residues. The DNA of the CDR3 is TGTGCCAGTAGCGGGGGATGGGCGTCTAATGAAAAACTGTTTTTT. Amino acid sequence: CASSGGWASNEKLFF.

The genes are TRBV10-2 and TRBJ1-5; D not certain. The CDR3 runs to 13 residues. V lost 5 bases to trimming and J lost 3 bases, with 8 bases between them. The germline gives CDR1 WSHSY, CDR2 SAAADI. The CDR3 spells CASSWGNNQPQHF. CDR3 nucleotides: TGCGCCAGCAGTTGGGGTAACAATCAGCCCCAGCATTTT.

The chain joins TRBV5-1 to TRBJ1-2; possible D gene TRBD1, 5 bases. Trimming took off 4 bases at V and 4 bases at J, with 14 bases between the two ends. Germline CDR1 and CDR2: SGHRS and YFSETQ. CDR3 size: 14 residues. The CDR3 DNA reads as TGCGCCAGCAGCCTTTGGGAGGGGATCTATGGCTACACCTTC. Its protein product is CASSLWEGIYGYTF.

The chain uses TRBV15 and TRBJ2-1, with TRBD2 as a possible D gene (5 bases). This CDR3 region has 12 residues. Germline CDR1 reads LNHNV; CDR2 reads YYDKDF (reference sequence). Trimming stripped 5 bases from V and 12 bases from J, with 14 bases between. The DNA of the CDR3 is TGTGCCACCAGCCAAGAGGGTGTCGGGCAGTTCTTC. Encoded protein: CATSQEGVGQFF. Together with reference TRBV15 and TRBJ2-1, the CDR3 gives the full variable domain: DAMVIQNPRYQVTQFGKPVTLSCSQTLNHNVMYWYQQKSSQAPKLLFHYYDKDFNNEADTPDNFQSRRPNTSFCFLDIRSPGLGDTAMYLCATSQEGVGQFFGPGTRLTVL.

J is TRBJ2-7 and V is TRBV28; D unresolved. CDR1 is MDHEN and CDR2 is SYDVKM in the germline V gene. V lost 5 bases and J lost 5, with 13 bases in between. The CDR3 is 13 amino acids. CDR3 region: CASSPRVVDEQYF. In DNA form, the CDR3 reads TGTGCCAGCAGTCCTAGGGTCGTCGACGAGCAGTACTTC.

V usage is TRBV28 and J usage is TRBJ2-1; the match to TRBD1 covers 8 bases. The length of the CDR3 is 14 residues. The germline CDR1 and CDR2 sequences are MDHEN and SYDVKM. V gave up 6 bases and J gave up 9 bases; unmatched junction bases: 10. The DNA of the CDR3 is TGTGCCAGCAGATCCGGGACAGGTTTGGTTGAGCAGTTCTTC. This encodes CASRSGTGLVEQFF. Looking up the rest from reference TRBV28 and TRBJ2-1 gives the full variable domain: DVKVTQSSRYLVKRTGEKVFLECVQDMDHENMFWYRQDPGLGLRLIYFSYDVKMKEKGDIPEGYSVSREKKERFSLILESASTNQTSMYLCASRSGTGLVEQFFGPGTRLTVL.

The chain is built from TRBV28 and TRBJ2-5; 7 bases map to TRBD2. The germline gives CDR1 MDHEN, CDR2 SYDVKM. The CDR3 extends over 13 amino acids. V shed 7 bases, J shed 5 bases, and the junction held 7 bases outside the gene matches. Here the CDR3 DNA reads TGTGCCAGCACCTGGGGGGGGTCGGAGACCCAGTACTTC. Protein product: CASTWGGSETQYF. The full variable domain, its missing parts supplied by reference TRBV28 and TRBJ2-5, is DVKVTQSSRYLVKRTGEKVFLECVQDMDHENMFWYRQDPGLGLRLIYFSYDVKMKEKGDIPEGYSVSREKKERFSLILESASTNQTSMYLCASTWGGSETQYFGPGTRLLVL.

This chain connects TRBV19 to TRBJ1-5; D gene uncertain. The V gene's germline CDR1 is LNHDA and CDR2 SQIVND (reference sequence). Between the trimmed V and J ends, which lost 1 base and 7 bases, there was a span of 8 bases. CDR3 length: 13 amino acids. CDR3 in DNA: TGTGCCAGTAGTATAGGAGTGAACCAGCCCCAGCATTTT. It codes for CASSIGVNQPQHF.

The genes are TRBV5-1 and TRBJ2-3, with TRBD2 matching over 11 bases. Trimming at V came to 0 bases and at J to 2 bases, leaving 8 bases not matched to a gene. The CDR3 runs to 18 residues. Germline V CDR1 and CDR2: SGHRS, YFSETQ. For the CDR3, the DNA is TGCGCCAGCAGCTTGGGTGCTAGCGGGGGGCTCATCACAGATACGCAGTATTTT. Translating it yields CASSLGASGGLITDTQYF.